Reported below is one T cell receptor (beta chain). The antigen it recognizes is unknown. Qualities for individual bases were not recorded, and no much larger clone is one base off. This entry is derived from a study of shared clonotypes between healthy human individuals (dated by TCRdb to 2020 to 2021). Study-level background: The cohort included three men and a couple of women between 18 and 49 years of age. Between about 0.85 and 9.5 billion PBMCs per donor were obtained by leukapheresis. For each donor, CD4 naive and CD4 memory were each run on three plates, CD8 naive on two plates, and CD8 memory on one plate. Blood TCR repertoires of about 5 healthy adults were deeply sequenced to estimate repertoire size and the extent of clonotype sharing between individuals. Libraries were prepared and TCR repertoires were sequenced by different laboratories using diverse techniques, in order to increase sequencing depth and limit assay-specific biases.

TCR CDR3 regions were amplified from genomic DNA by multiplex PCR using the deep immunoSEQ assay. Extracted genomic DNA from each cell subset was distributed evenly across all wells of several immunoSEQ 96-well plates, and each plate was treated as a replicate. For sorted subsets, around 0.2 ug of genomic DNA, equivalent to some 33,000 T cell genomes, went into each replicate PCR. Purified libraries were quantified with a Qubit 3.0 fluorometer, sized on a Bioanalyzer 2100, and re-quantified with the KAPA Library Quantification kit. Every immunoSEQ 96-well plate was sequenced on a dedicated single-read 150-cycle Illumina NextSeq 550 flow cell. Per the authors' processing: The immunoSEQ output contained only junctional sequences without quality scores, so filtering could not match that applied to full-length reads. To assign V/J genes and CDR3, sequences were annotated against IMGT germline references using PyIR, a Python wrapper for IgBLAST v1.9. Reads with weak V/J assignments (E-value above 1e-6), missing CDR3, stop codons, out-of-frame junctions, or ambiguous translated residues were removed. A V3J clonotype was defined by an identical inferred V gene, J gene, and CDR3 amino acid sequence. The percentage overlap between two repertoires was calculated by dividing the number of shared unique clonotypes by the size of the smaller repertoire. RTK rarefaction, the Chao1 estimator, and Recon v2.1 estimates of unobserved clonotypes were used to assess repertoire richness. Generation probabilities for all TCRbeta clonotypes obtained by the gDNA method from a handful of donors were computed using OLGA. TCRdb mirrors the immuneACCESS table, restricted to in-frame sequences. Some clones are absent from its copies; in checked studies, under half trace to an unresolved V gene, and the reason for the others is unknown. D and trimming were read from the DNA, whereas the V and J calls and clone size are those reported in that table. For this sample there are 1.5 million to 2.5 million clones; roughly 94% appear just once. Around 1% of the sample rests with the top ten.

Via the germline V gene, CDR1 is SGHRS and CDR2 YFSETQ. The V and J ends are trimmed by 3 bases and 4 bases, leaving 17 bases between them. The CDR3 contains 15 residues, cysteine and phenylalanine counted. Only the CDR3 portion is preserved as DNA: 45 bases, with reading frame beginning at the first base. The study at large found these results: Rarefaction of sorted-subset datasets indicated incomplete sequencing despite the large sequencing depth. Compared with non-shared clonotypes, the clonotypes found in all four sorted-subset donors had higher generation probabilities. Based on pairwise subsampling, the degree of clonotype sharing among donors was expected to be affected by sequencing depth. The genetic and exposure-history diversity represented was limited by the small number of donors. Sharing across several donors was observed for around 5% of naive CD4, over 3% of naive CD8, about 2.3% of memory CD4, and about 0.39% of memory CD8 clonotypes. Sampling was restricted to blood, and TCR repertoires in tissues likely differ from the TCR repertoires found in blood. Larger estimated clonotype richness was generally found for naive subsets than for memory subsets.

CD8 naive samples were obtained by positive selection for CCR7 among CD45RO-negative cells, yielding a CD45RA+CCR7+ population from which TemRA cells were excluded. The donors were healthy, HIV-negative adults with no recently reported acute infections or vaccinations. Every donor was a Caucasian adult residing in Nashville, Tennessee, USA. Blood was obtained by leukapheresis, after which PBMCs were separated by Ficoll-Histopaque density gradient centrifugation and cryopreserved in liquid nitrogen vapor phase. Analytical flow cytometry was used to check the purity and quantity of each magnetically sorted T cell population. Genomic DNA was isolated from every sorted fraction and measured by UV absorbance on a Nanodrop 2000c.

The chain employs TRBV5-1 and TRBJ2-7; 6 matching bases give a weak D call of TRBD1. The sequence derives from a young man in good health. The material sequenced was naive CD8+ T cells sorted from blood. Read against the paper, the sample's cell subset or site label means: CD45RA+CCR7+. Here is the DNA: TGCGCCAGCAGCTCGCAACAGGGAACCCTATACGAGCAGTACTTC. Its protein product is CASSSQQGTLYEQYF.